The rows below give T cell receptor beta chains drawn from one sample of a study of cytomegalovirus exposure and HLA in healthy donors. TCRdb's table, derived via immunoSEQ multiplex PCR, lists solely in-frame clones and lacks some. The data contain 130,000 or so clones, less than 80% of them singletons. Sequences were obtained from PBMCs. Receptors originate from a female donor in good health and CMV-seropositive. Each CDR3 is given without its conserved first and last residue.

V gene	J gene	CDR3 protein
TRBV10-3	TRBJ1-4	AISESGGDRKLF
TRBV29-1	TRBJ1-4	SVTGTNWEVF
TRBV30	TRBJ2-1	AWSPLREILAAYYNEQF
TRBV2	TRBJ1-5	ASGSPGSGNQPQH
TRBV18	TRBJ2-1	ASSPPASGDNEQF
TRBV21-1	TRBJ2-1	ASSKEEGQGVDEQF
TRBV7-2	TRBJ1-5	ASSLVSQPQH
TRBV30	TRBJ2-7	AWSVGQGHEQY
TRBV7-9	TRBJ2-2	ASSLAGTGDTGELF
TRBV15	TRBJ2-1	ATSRPDSAGLDEQF
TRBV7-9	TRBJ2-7	SSSGQGEEQY
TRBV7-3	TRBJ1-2	ASSSGTGPGEVAGYT
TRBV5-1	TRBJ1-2	ASKTGGNYGYT
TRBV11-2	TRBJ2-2	ASSRGTGTNTGELF
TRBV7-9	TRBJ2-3	ASSDSGTGTTDTQY
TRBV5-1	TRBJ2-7	ASSYIAGGVSEQY
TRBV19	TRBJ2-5	ASTRDRGETQY
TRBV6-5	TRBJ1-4	ASSPGGDEKLF
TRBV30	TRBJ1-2	AWSLGVRGYT
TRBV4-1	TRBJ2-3	ASSRGQGDTQY
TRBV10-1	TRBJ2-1	ASSATWPLNEQF
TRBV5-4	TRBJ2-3	ASSLDGFTQY
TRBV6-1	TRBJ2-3	ASSESGSTDTQY
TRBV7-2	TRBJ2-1	ASSSSFGNEQF
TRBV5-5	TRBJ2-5	ASSPVGGAAQETQY
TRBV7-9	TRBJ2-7	ASSFTGGREQY
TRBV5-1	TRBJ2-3	ASSPSEQGGDTQY
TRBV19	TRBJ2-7	ASSTLSGAEQY
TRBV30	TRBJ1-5	AWSWGADQPQH
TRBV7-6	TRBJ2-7	ASRFSRGFHEQY
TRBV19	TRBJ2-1	ASNDGGSYNEQF
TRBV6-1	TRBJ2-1	ASSRGGSNNEQF
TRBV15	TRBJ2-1	ATSRALAGGYNEQF
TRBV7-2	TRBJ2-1	ASSLPGPVINNEQF
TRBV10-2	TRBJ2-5	ASSESGLQVQY